This entry lists 13 T cell receptor beta chains sequenced from one sample in a study of shared clonotypes between healthy human individuals. TCRdb keeps only in-frame clones here, not all; method: immunoSEQ multiplex PCR. The data contain about 1 million clones, 60% to 80% of them singletons. The sample consisted of memory CD4+ T cells sorted from blood. Subset meaning: CD45RA-negative fraction. These receptors were taken from a man in his late teens or twenties in good health.

V is TRBV7-9 and J is TRBJ1-5; D may be TRBD1 (6 bases). V was clipped by 3 bases and J by 4 bases, with 19 bases between them. This CDR3 is 17 amino acids long. CDR1 is SEHNR and CDR2 is FQNEAQ in the germline V gene (reference sequence). The CDR3 region is CASSLGAGRNRNQPQHF. CDR3 sequence (DNA): TGTGCCAGCAGCTTGGGGGCTGGCAGGAATAGAAATCAGCCCCAGCATTTT. Based on the CDR3 plus reference TRBV7-9 and TRBJ1-5, the full variable domain is DTGVSQNPRHKITKRGQNVTFRCDPISEHNRLYWYRQTLGQGPEFLTYFQNEAQLEKSRLLSDRFSAERPKGSFSTLEIQRTEQGDSAMYLCASSLGAGRNRNQPQHFGDGTRLSIL.

This clone was seen a handful of times. This sequence joins TRBV10-3 and TRBJ2-7; no firm D call. CDR1 is ENHRY and CDR2 is SYGVKD in the germline V gene. Between the trimmed V and J ends, which lost 6 bases and 3 bases, there was a span of 6 bases. This CDR3 region has 11 residues. The CDR3 loop is CAIRGYYEQYF. CDR3 in DNA: TGTGCCATCAGGGGTTACTACGAGCAGTACTTC.

The V call is TRBV5-1, the J call TRBJ2-3; 10 nucleotides agree with TRBD1. The junction had 3 bases not matched to a gene; V was cut back by 3 bases and J by 2 bases. The length of the CDR3 is 15 residues. From germline, CDR1 is SGHRS and CDR2 YFSETQ. The CDR3 spells CASSWGQGPTDTQYF. CDR3 DNA sequence: TGCGCCAGCAGCTGGGGACAGGGGCCCACAGATACGCAGTATTTT.

V is TRBV10-3 and J is TRBJ2-7; TRBD1 agrees at 8 bases. V was pared by 2 bases and J by 5 bases, with 5 bases of the junction left unmatched. CDR3 size: 14 residues. Per germline, CDR1 ENHRY and CDR2 SYGVKD. The CDR3 loop is CAISERRGPHEQYF. The CDR3 DNA reads as TGTGCCATCAGTGAGCGCAGGGGGCCTCACGAGCAGTACTTC.

This clone was recorded a few times. The genes are TRBV5-1 and TRBJ2-1, with 10 bases aligning to TRBD2. The CDR3 is 15 residues long. Germline-derived CDR1 and CDR2 are SGHRS and YFSETQ. V lost 3 bases to trimming and J lost 8 bases; unmatched junction nucleotides: 8. The CDR3 loop reads CASSWDSAGGHEQFF. The DNA for the CDR3 is TGCGCCAGCAGCTGGGATTCAGCGGGAGGGCATGAGCAGTTCTTC.

The gene calls are TRBV2 and TRBJ2-5, with 8 bases aligning to TRBD1. The J segment lost 4 bases and the V segment lost 5 bases, leaving 6 bases of the junction unmatched. This CDR3 has 14 amino acids. Germline V gene data show CDR1 as SNHLY and CDR2 as FYNNEI. The CDR3: CASSSRTGRETQYF. The CDR3 DNA follows: TGTGCCAGCAGTAGCCGGACAGGGAGAGAGACCCAGTACTTC.

This clone was detected a few times. Other DNA sequences of this sample code for an identical CDR3. This rearrangement joins TRBV5-1 to TRBJ1-1; 8 nucleotides agree with TRBD1. Germline V gives CDR1 SGHRS, CDR2 YFSETQ. J was trimmed by 2 bases and V by 4 bases; bases with no gene match: 4. The CDR3 length is 14 residues. The CDR3 DNA follows: TGCGCCAGCAGCCCCACAGGGGGAAACACTGAAGCTTTCTTT. It codes for CASSPTGGNTEAFF.

The V call is TRBV28, the J call TRBJ2-3; 10 bases fit TRBD2. Unmatched junction bases numbered 3, after V lost 6 bases and J lost 0 bases. This CDR3 has 15 residues. Germline CDR1 reads MDHEN; CDR2 reads SYDVKM. The CDR3 DNA sequence: TGTGCCAGCAGAGTAGCGGGGGGCAGCACAGATACGCAGTATTTT. Translated, it gives CASRVAGGSTDTQYF. Together with reference TRBV28 and TRBJ2-3, the CDR3 gives the full variable domain: DVKVTQSSRYLVKRTGEKVFLECVQDMDHENMFWYRQDPGLGLRLIYFSYDVKMKEKGDIPEGYSVSREKKERFSLILESASTNQTSMYLCASRVAGGSTDTQYFGPGTRLTVL.

The rearrangement uses TRBV10-3 and TRBJ2-1; D could derive from TRBD1 or TRBD2 (5 bases each). The CDR3 covers 14 residues. Trimming shortened V by 6 bases and J by 10 bases, and 19 bases separated the two germline ends. Germline V lookup: CDR1 ENHRY, CDR2 SYGVKD. In nucleotides, the CDR3 is TGTGCCATCAGATCTGACTCTAGGGGCGGGGAGCAGTTCTTC. Translated, it gives CAIRSDSRGGEQFF.

This clone was observed a single time. This chain connects TRBV4-3 to TRBJ2-7; 7 bases are shared with TRBD2. Germline assignment: CDR1 LGHNA and CDR2 YSLEER. The V segment lost 0 bases and the J segment 7 bases; nucleotides outside the gene matches: 12. The CDR3 consists of 16 residues. The CDR3 nucleotides are TGCGCCAGCAGCCAAGATAGGGGACTATTAGTAGGAGAGCAGTACTTC. It encodes CASSQDRGLLVGEQYF.

This clone came up once. The chain employs TRBV9 and TRBJ2-2; 12 bases align to TRBD1. Germline lookup yields CDR1 SGDLS and CDR2 YYNGEE. The CDR3 has 15 amino acids. V shed 7 bases and J 6 bases; nucleotides not matched to a gene: 7. As DNA, the CDR3 is TGTGCCAGCGCGGGACAGGGGGCTGGGTCCGGGGAGCTGTTTTTT. Residues: CASAGQGAGSGELFF.

This chain links TRBV30 with TRBJ1-4; D not certain. Trimming removed 1 base from V and 5 bases from J, with 14 bases in between. Germline V gives CDR1 GTSNPN, CDR2 SVGIG (reference sequence). The CDR3 covers 15 residues. The CDR3 region is CAWSALGRVNEKLFF. The CDR3 nucleotides are TGTGCCTGGAGTGCCCTAGGACGGGTGAATGAAAAACTGTTTTTT.

This clone was recorded a few times. The chain recombines TRBV10-1 with TRBJ1-3, with TRBD1 matching over 9 bases. Germline V gene lookup returns CDR1 WNHNN and CDR2 SYGVQD (reference sequence). The CDR3 loop spans 19 amino acids. J gave up 0 bases and V 11 bases, and 20 bases lay outside the gene matches. CDR3 protein: CAEGRSGQGEYVSGNTIYF. In DNA, the CDR3 is TGCGCCGAAGGAAGGTCGGGACAGGGTGAATACGTCTCTGGAAACACCATATATTTT.